Below, 2 T cell receptor beta chains from the same sample are listed, as sequenced in a study of CD8 T cells in ankylosing spondylitis. General study points: It appeared that ankylosing spondylitis blood was characterized by a TCR beta motif of several highly homologous variants.

These TCRs are of unknown antigen specificity. TCRdb called the 5' RACE reads again in MiXCR, with one record for every CDR3 protein. The repertoire has about 500,000 distinct CDR3 sequences, approximately 5.3% of them found once; the top ten carry roughly 3.2%. The sample was blood, either unsorted or a sorted T cell fraction (not recorded which). The receptors originated from a male donor with ankylosing spondylitis.

V usage is TRBV7-2 and J usage is TRBJ2-6, with D possibly being TRBD1 or TRBD2 (5 bases each). With 1 base removed from V and 4 bases from J, the gap between germline ends came to 14 bases. Germline lookup yields CDR1 SGHTA and CDR2 FQGNSA. The CDR3 has 17 residues. CDR3 loop: CASSLGLLGVGANVLTF. CDR3 DNA: TGTGCCAGCAGCTTAGGGCTGTTGGGGGTAGGGGCCAACGTCCTGACTTTC. Combining the CDR3 with reference TRBV7-2 and TRBJ2-6 gives the whole variable domain GAGVSQSPSNKVTEKGKDVELRCDPISGHTALYWYRQSLGQGLEFLIYFQGNSAPDKSGLPSDRFSAERTGGSVSTLTIQRTQQEDSAVYLCASSLGLLGVGANVLTFGAGSRLTVL.

The table lists this clonotype with many counts. V gene TRBV5-1 combines with J gene TRBJ1-2; 9 bases align to TRBD1. Trimming removed 5 bases from V and 5 bases from J; junction bases left unmatched: 10. The CDR3 has 15 amino acids. Germline V gene lookup returns CDR1 SGHRS and CDR2 YFSETQ. The CDR3 DNA is TGCGCCAGCAGTAATACCGGGACAGGGAGATATGGCTACACCTTC. This codes for CASSNTGTGRYGYTF.